A selection of T cell receptor beta chains follows, all from one sample in a study of blood T cell repertoires in COVID-19. Profiled with immunoSEQ multiplex PCR; TCRdb holds only in-frame clones, not every one. There are 150,000 or so clones in the sample; 86% occur only once, and under 4.5% lies in the top ten. Material: peripheral blood. All receptors derive from a woman in her 70s with acute or convalescent COVID-19. Each CDR3 is given with its conserved first and last residue. A D gene is named only where the DNA matches it firmly. Some rows have no size entry. The others give once, few or many, or a class for an expanded clone.

v_gene,d_gene,abundance,len,j_gene,CDR3aa,CDR3nt
TRBV6-2/TRBV6-3,.,.,14,TRBJ1-4,CASSTRTGNEKLFF,TGTGCCAGCAGTACGCGCACAGGGAACGAAAAACTGTTTTTT
TRBV2,.,.,14,TRBJ2-2,CASSELGGREKLFF,TGTGCCAGCAGTGAGCTGGGGGGAAGGGAGAAGCTGTTTTTT
TRBV27,.,.,15,TRBJ1-5,CASSPVWYSNQPQHF,TGTGCCAGCAGCCCAGTGTGGTATAGCAATCAGCCCCAGCATTTT
TRBV3-1/TRBV3-2,TRBD1,.,16,TRBJ1-1,CASSTSSGTGHTEAFF,TGTGCCAGCAGCACAAGCTCCGGGACAGGGCACACTGAAGCTTTCTTT
TRBV5-8,TRBD1,.,18,TRBJ2-6,CASSLLWSGGFGANVLTF,TGTGCCAGCAGCTTGCTCTGGTCAGGGGGCTTTGGGGCCAACGTCCTGACTTTC
TRBV6-2/TRBV6-3,TRBD2,.,15,TRBJ2-1,CASSRTSGRSYEQFF,TGTGCCAGCAGTAGGACTAGCGGAAGATCTTATGAGCAGTTCTTC
TRBV5-5,.,.,14,TRBJ1-4,CASSRGHSNEKLFF,TGTGCCAGCAGCCGGGGACACTCTAATGAAAAACTGTTTTTT
TRBV5-5,.,once,18,TRBJ2-7,CASSLVADTGAKSYEQYF,TGTGCCAGCAGCTTGGTTGCGGACACCGGTGCGAAAAGCTACGAGCAGTACTTC
TRBV2,.,.,15,TRBJ2-2,CASSEQGQNTGELFF,TGTGCCAGCAGTGAACAGGGACAGAACACCGGGGAGCTGTTTTTT
TRBV5-6,TRBD1,.,15,TRBJ1-2,CASSPRQGDFYGYTF,TGTGCCAGCAGCCCTCGACAGGGCGACTTTTATGGCTACACCTTC
TRBV30,TRBD1,.,14,TRBJ2-2,CACYRGANTGELFF,TGTGCCTGCTACAGGGGAGCGAACACCGGGGAGCTGTTTTTT
TRBV6-2/TRBV6-3,.,once,14,TRBJ1-1,CASSYPGQYTEAFF,TGTGCCAGCAGTTACCCCGGACAGTATACTGAAGCTTTCTTT
TRBV7-2,.,.,17,TRBJ1-5,CASSLLPMGLGNQPQHF,TGTGCCAGCAGCTTACTTCCCATGGGGCTCGGCAATCAGCCCCAGCATTTT
TRBV4-3,TRBD2,.,15,TRBJ2-5,CASSHGTSGGGTQYF,TGCGCCAGCAGCCATGGGACTAGCGGGGGCGGGACCCAGTACTTC
TRBV4-3,.,.,15,TRBJ1-1,CASSQDRAGGTEAFF,TGCGCCAGCAGCCAAGATCGGGCGGGGGGGACTGAAGCTTTCTTT
TRBV23-1,TRBD1,.,15,TRBJ1-1,CASSHRTGMNTEAFF,TGCGCCAGCAGTCACCGGACAGGGATGAACACTGAAGCTTTCTTT
TRBV30,TRBD1,.,15,TRBJ2-1,CAWSGGQGAYNEQFF,TGTGCCTGGAGTGGGGGACAGGGGGCTTACAATGAGCAGTTCTTC